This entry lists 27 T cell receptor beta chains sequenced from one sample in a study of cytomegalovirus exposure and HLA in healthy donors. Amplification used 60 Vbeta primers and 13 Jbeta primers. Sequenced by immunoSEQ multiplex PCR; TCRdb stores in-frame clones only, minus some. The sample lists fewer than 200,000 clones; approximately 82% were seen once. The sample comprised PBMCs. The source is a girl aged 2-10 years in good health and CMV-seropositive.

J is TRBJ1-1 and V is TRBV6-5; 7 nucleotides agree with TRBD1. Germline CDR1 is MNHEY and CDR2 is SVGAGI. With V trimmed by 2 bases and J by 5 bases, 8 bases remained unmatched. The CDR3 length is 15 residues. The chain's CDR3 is CASSYDREGGTEAFF. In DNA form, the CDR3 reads TGTGCCAGCAGTTACGACAGGGAAGGAGGTACTGAAGCTTTCTTT.

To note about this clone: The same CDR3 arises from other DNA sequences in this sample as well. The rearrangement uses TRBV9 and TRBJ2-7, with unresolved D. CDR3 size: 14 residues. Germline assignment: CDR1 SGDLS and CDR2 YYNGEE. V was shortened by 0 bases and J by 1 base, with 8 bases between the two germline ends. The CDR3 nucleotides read TGTGCCAGCAGCGTAGATGGCAGTTCCTACGAGCAGTACTTC. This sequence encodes CASSVDGSSYEQYF.

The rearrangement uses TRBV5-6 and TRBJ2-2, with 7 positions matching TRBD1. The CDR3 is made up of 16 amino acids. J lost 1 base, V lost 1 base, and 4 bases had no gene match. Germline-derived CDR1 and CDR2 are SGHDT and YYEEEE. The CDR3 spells CASSLYDRENTGELFF. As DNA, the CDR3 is TGTGCCAGCAGCTTGTATGACAGGGAGAACACCGGGGAGCTGTTTTTT.

The CDR3: CASSLRTSGRTDTQYF. CDR3 bases: TGTGCCAGCAGCCTCCGGACTAGCGGGAGGACAGATACGCAGTATTTT. The chain recombines TRBV11-3 with TRBJ2-3, with 14 nucleotides matching TRBD2. CDR3 length equals 16 residues. Per germline, CDR1 SGHNT and CDR2 YENEEA. The ends lost 5 bases at V and 3 bases at J; junction bases unmatched: 4. Complete variable domain (other parts from reference TRBV11-3 and TRBJ2-3): EAGVVQSPRYKIIEKKQPVAFWCNPISGHNTLYWYLQNLGQGPELLIRYENEEAVDDSQLPKDRFSAERLKGVDSTLKIQPAELGDSAVYLCASSLRTSGRTDTQYFGPGTRLTVL.

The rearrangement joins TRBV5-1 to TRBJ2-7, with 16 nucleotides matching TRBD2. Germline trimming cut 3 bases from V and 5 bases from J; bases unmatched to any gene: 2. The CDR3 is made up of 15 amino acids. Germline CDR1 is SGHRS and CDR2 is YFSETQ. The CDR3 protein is CASSWGLAGGNEQYF. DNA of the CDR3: TGCGCCAGCAGCTGGGGACTAGCGGGGGGGAACGAGCAGTACTTC. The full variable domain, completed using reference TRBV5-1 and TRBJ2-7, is KAGVTQTPRYLIKTRGQQVTLSCSPISGHRSVSWYQQTPGQGLQFLFEYFSETQRNKGNFPGRFSGRQFSNSRSEMNVSTLELGDSALYLCASSWGLAGGNEQYFGPGTRLTVT.

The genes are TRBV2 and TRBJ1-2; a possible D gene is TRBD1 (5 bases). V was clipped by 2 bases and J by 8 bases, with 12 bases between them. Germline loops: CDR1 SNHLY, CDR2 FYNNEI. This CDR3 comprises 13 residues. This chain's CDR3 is CASSERGGGGYTF. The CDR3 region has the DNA TGTGCCAGCAGTGAAAGGGGTGGGGGGGGCTACACCTTC.

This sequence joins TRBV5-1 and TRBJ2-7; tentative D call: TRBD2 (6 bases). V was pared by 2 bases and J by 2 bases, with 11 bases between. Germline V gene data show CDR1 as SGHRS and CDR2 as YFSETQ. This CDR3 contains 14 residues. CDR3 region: CASSFFERAYEQYF. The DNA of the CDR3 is TGCGCCAGCAGCTTCTTCGAGCGGGCCTACGAGCAGTACTTC.

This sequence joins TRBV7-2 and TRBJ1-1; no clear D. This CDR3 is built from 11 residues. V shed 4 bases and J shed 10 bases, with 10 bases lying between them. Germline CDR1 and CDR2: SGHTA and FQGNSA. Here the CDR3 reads CASSSSRGAFF. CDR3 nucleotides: TGTGCCAGCAGCTCCTCCCGAGGAGCTTTCTTT.

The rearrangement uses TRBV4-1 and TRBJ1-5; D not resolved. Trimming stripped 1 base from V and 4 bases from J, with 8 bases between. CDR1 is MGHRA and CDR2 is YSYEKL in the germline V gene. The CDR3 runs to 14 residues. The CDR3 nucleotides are TGCGCCAGCAGCCAAGGGTGGCAGAATCAGCCCCAGCATTTT. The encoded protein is CASSQGWQNQPQHF.

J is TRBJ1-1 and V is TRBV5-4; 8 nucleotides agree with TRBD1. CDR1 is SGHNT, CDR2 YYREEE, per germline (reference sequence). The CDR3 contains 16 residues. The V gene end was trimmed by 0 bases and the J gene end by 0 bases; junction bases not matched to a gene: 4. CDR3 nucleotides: TGTGCCAGCAGCTTGGACCGGGACAGGATGAACACTGAAGCTTTCTTT. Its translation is CASSLDRDRMNTEAFF.

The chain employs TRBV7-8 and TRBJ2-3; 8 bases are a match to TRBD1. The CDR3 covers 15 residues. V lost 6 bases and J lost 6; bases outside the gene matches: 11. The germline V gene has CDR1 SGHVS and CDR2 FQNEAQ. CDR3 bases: TGTGCCAGCAGACCAAACTGGGACAGGCGGGATACGCAGTATTTT. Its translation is CASRPNWDRRDTQYF.

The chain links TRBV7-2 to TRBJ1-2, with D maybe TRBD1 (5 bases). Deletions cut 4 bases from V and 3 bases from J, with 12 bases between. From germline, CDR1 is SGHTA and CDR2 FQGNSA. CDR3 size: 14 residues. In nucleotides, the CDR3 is TGTGCCAGCAGCTCATCCGGGACTGACTATGGCTACACCTTC. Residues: CASSSSGTDYGYTF.

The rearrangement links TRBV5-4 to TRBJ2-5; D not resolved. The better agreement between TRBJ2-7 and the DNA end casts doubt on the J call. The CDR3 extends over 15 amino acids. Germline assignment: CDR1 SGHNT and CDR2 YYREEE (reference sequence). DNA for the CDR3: TGTGCCAGCAGCTCACCCCGGCCCGTGGGCTACGAGCAGTACTTC. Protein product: CASSSPRPVGYEQYF.

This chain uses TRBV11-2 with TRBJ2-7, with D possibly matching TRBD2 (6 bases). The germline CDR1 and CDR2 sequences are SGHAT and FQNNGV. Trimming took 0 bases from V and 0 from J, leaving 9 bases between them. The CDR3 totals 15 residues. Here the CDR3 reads CASSLEGGYSYEQYF. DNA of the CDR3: TGTGCCAGCAGCTTAGAGGGGGGTTACTCCTACGAGCAGTACTTC.

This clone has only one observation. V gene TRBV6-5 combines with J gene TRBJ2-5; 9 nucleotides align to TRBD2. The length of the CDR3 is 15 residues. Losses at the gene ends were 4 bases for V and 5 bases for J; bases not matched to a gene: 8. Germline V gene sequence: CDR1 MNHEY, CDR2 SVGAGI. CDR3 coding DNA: TGTGCCAGCAGTTTGGCGGGGGGGCTGGGGGAGACCCAGTACTTC. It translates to CASSLAGGLGETQYF.

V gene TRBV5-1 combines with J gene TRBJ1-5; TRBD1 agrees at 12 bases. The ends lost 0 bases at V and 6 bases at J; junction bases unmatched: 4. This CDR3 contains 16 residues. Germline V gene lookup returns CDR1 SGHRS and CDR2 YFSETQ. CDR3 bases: TGCGCCAGCAGCTTGGGGGACAGGGGGCCGATTCAGCCCCAGCATTTT. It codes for CASSLGDRGPIQPQHF.

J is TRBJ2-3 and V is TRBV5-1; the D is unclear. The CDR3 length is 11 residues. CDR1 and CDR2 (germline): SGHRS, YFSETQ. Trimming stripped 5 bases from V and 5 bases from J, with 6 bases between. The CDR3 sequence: CASRFQDTQYF. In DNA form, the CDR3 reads TGCGCCAGCAGGTTCCAAGATACGCAGTATTTT. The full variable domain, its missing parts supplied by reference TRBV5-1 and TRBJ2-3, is KAGVTQTPRYLIKTRGQQVTLSCSPISGHRSVSWYQQTPGQGLQFLFEYFSETQRNKGNFPGRFSGRQFSNSRSEMNVSTLELGDSALYLCASRFQDTQYFGPGTRLTVL.

CDR3 nucleotides: TGTGCCAGCAGCTGGTCGGGATACAACACCGGGGAGCTGTTTTTT. It yields the protein CASSWSGYNTGELFF. This sequence joins TRBV11-2 and TRBJ2-2, with D maybe TRBD2 (5 bases). Germline CDR1 is SGHAT and CDR2 is FQNNGV. The ends were cut back, 4 bases at V and 2 bases at J, with 11 bases in the middle. This CDR3 contains 15 residues.

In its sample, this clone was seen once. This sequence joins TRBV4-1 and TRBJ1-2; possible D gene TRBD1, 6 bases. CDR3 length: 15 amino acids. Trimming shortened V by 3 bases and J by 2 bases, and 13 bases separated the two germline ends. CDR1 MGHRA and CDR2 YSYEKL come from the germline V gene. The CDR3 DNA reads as TGCGCCAGCAGCCAGATCGACAGGCCAAACTATGGCTACACCTTC. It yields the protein CASSQIDRPNYGYTF.

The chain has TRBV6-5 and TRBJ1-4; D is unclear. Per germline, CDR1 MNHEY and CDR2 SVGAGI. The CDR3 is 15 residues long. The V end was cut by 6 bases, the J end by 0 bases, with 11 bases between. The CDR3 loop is CASSLSGATNEKLFF. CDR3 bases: TGTGCCAGCAGCCTAAGTGGTGCAACTAATGAAAAACTGTTTTTT.

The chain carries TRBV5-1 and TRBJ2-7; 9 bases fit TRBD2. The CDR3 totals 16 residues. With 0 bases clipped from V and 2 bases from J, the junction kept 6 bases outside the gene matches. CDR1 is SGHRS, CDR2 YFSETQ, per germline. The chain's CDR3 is CASSLDRASGAYEQYF. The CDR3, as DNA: TGCGCCAGCAGCTTGGATCGGGCTAGCGGGGCCTACGAGCAGTACTTC.

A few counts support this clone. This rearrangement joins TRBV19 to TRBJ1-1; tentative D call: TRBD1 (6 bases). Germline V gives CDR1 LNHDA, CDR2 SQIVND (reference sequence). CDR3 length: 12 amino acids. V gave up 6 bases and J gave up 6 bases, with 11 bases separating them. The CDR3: CASSIRGSEAFF. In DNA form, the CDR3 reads TGTGCCAGTAGCATTAGGGGGTCTGAAGCTTTCTTT.

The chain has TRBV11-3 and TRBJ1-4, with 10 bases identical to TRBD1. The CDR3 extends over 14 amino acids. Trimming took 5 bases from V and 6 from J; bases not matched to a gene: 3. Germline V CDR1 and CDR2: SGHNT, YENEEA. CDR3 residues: CASSAGTGDEKLFF. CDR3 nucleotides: TGTGCCAGCAGCGCCGGGACAGGGGATGAAAAACTGTTTTTT.

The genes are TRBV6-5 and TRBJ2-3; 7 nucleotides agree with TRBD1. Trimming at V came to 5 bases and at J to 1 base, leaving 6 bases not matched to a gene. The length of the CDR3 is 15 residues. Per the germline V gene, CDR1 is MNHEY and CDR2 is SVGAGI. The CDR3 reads CASSLQGIRTDTQYF. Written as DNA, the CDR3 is TGTGCCAGCAGTCTACAGGGGATCCGCACAGATACGCAGTATTTT.

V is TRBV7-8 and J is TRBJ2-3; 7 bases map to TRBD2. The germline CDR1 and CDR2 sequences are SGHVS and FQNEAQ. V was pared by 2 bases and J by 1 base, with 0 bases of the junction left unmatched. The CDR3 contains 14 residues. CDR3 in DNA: TGTGCCAGCAGCTTACGGGAGGGCACAGATACGCAGTATTTT. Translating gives CASSLREGTDTQYF.

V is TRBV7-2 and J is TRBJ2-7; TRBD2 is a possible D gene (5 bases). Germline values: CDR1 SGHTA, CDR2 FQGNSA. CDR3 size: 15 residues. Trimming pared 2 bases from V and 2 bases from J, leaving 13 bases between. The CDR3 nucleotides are TGTGCCAGCAGCTTACGGGTCTTGAGGGCCTACGAGCAGTACTTC. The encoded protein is CASSLRVLRAYEQYF.

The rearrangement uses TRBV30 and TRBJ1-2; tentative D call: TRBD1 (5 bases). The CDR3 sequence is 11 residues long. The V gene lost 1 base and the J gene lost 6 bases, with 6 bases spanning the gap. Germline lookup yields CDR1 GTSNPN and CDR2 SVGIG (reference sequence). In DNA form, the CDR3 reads TGTGCCTGGAGTGAGGGGAATGGCTACACCTTC. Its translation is CAWSEGNGYTF. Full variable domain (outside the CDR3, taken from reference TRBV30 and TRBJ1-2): SQTIHQWPATLVQPVGSPLSLECTVEGTSNPNLYWYRQAAGRGLQLLFYSVGIGQISSEVPQNLSASRPQDRQFILSSKKLLLSDSGFYLCAWSEGNGYTFGSGTRLTVV.